This T cell receptor beta chain was profiled in a study of T cells in tuberculosis. The CDR3 covers 14 residues. The V and J ends lost 7 bases and 7 bases, in that order; junction bases with no gene match: 9. Germline V gives CDR1 LNHDA, CDR2 SQIVND (reference sequence). Thawed, overnight-rested PBMC were stained with GMM-loaded CD1B tetramer, viability dye and anti-CD3, then sorted. The lipid loaded on the CD1B tetramers was C32 glucose monomycolate from Rhodococcus equi. TCRdb's copy holds only in-frame clones and misses some; the assay was immunoSEQ multiplex PCR. Among 55,000 to 65,000 clones listed, around 81% were seen once.

This receptor was identified in an adult woman with latent tuberculosis. The specimen sequenced was CD1b-GMM tetramer-negative cells sorted from PBMCs. This chain joins TRBV19 and TRBJ1-2, with TRBD1 matching over 10 bases. The CDR3 protein is CASTSGQGKVGYTF. CDR3 DNA: TGTGCCAGTACCTCGGGACAGGGGAAGGTTGGCTACACCTTC.